This TCR beta chain came from a study of shared clonotypes between healthy human individuals. General study findings and limits: Generation probabilities were higher for clonotypes shared across all four sorted-subset donors than for unshared ones.

Germline V gene lookup returns CDR1 SGHTA and CDR2 FQGNSA. The CDR3 covers 12 residues. Trimming took 1 base from V and 5 from J, leaving 4 bases between them. The method was immunoSEQ multiplex PCR; TCRdb's version includes in-frame clones alone and lacks a portion of them. The sample includes some 2.3 million clones, roughly 93% of them seen just once. As to this clone: Antigen unknown. Within the sample, other DNA sequences also encode this same CDR3.

The chain carries TRBV7-2 and TRBJ2-3, with D unresolved. This TCR came from a young man in good health. Some clones in this sample may be carry-over from other donors' samples. The sequencing sample was made of naive CD4+ T cells from PBMCs. Subset noted: CD45RA+ positively selected. Here the CDR3 DNA reads TGTGCCAGCAGCTTAGTTGTAGATACGCAGTATTTT. Translated, it gives CASSLVVDTQYF. Together with reference TRBV7-2 and TRBJ2-3, the CDR3 gives the full variable domain: GAGVSQSPSNKVTEKGKDVELRCDPISGHTALYWYRQSLGQGLEFLIYFQGNSAPDKSGLPSDRFSAERTGGSVSTLTIQRTQQEDSAVYLCASSLVVDTQYFGPGTRLTVL.